The entry that follows covers one T cell receptor beta chain sequence. The sample belongs to a study of shared clonotypes between healthy human individuals. Study details: The study used three CD4 naive, three CD4 memory, two CD8 naive and one CD8 memory plate per donor.

The germline gives CDR1 SGHAT, CDR2 FQNNGV. Trimming cost V 5 bases and J 2 bases; bases outside gene matches: 4. The CDR3 has 15 amino acids. Profiled with immunoSEQ multiplex PCR; TCRdb holds only in-frame clones, not every one. The sample includes about 800,000 clones, just over 95% of them seen just once. In the naive CD8 group, cells lacked CD45RO and were positively selected for CCR7, so terminally differentiated effector memory CD45RA+ cells were left out. The donors, healthy adults who were HIV-negative, had experienced no recent acute infections or vaccinations. The study drew all its donors from Caucasian adults living in Nashville, Tennessee.

Sequences were obtained from naive CD8+ T cells sorted from blood. The chain recombines TRBV11-2 with TRBJ2-7; 12 bases map to TRBD2. This TCR was sampled from a man aged 30-40 years in good health. The CDR3 coding sequence is TGTGCCAGCAGCATGGGACTAGCGGGTCCCTACGAGCAGTACTTC. Translating it yields CASSMGLAGPYEQYF.